The source of this T cell receptor (beta chain) is a study of human T cells and chemical hapten exposure. Per germline, CDR1 MNHEY and CDR2 SVGAGI. V was trimmed by 5 bases and J by 2 bases, leaving 17 bases between them. This CDR3 has 16 amino acids. In its sample, this clonotype was seen many times. The time point denotes: pre-sensitization, week 0. Indicated treatment: therapeutic diphenylcyclopropenone sensitization with weekly scalp DPC. TCRdb re-called the RACE reads with MiXCR, one entry per CDR3 protein. Here the sample spans more than 300,000 distinct CDR3 sequences, 5.1% being singletons. J is TRBJ2-3 and V is TRBV6-5, with D possibly being TRBD2 (6 bases). This material consisted of whole blood, taken in connection with sensitization to the hapten diphenylcyclopropenone (DPC). This TCR was recovered from a woman aged 45-59 years with alopecia areata. Some clones in this sample may be carry-over from other donors' samples. The CDR3 loop reads CASSPNPAGTTDTQYF. CDR3 nucleotides: TGTGCCAGCAGTCCTAACCCAGCGGGCACCACAGATACGCAGTATTTT.